These T cell receptor beta chains were read from a single sample in a study of blood T cell dynamics during melanoma immunotherapy. The data were produced by immunoSEQ multiplex PCR, yet TCRdb's version contains in-frame clones alone and is incomplete. The sample lists around 26,000 clones; about 83% were seen once. Sequences were derived from blood, sampled from a patient treated with checkpoint blockade. These receptors all stem from a human donor with melanoma. Each CDR3 is given with its conserved first and last residue. D genes are given only for firm matches.

TRBV5-4	TRBJ2-7	TRBD1	CASSSEGAGGNEQYF
TRBV28	TRBJ1-5	NA	CASSLSRGREGPQHF
TRBV7-2	TRBJ2-1	TRBD2	CASSALLAGDSNEQFF
TRBV5-1	TRBJ2-1	TRBD1	CASSRGQGRGEQFF
TRBV5-1	TRBJ2-7	NA	CASSNLQGNEQYF
TRBV12-2	TRBJ2-5	NA	CASRFSWAGPQYF
TRBV19	TRBJ2-1	NA	CASSERSLNEQFF
TRBV18	TRBJ2-1	TRBD2	CASSPPGLAEYNEQFF
TRBV6-1	TRBJ2-2	TRBD1	CASRTTGLSTGELFF
TRBV28	TRBJ2-3	NA	CASQPVGRATDTQYF
TRBV6-6	TRBJ1-5	NA	CASSSPQTVPNQPQHF
TRBV7-9	TRBJ1-5	TRBD1	CASSGQGLNQPQHF
TRBV2	TRBJ1-5	NA	CASRDSYSNQPQHF
TRBV7-8	TRBJ1-2	NA	CASSPLLNYGYTF
TRBV6-6	TRBJ1-6	TRBD1	CASTPGDRHSPLHF
TRBV7-9	TRBJ1-1	TRBD1	CASTRGQANTEAFF
TRBV19	TRBJ2-7	TRBD1	CASSSPGQVIGEQYF
TRBV7-2	TRBJ2-7	TRBD2	CASSLAGTSGSPYEQYF
TRBV7-9	TRBJ1-4	TRBD1	CASSETQGAREKLFF
TRBV5-1	TRBJ2-1	NA	CASSLSKYNEQFF
TRBV19	TRBJ2-1	NA	CASSIDRVNEQFF
TRBV11-2	TRBJ2-7	NA	CASSLRFSSYEQYF
TRBV6-4	TRBJ2-7	NA	CASSDCQEVYKDDEQYF
TRBV6-6	TRBJ1-2	NA	CASSPGGTIGSYTF
TRBV9	TRBJ1-2	NA	CASTTGPGGYTF
TRBV5-5	TRBJ2-2	NA	CASSLMGLVPVGELFF
TRBV7-9	TRBJ2-5	TRBD2	CASSETSGQETQYF
TRBV7-9	TRBJ2-2	NA	CASSLGVASDTGELFF